The clone carrying this TCR beta chain was counted between two and nine times. This entry comes from a study of blood T cell repertoires in COVID-19. CDR3 length: 11 residues. Losses at the gene ends were 0 bases for V and 15 bases for J; bases not matched to a gene: 2. Germline lookup yields CDR1 LNHNV and CDR2 YYDKDF (reference sequence). TCRdb's copy holds only in-frame clones and misses some; the assay was immunoSEQ multiplex PCR. Here the sample spans about 230,000 clones, around 83% being singletons. The sample consisted of peripheral blood. This clonotype originated in a woman aged 50 to 60 with acute or convalescent COVID-19. This chain connects TRBV15 to TRBJ2-1; TRBD1 agrees at 7 bases. CDR3 sequence (DNA): TGTGCCACCAGCAGAGAACAGGGGTGGTTCTTC. Amino acids: CATSREQGWFF.